The rows below give T cell receptor beta chains drawn from one sample of a study of tumor-infiltrating lymphocytes in primary liver carcinoma. TCRdb reprocessed the multiplex PCR reads via MiXCR and lists one record per CDR3 protein. The table includes more than 75,000 distinct CDR3 sequences, over 60% detected once. Sequences were obtained from liver tumor tissue from sampling region 1. The source is a man aged 35-49 years with primary liver carcinoma and hepatitis B virus infection. CDR3s include the opening cysteine and the closing phenylalanine or tryptophan. Fields, in order: V gene, J gene, clone size, D gene, CDR3 protein, CDR3 DNA. D genes are given only for firm matches. Some rows have no size entry. The others give once, few or many, or a class for an expanded clone.

TRBV6-1	TRBJ2-1	NA	NA	CASSESEYNEQFF	TGTGCCAGCAGTGAATCGGAGTACAATGAGCAATTCTTC
TRBV11-2	TRBJ1-1	NA	NA	CASSPPGAKTEAIF	TGTGCCAGCAGCCCCCCGGGCGCGAAGACTGAAGCTATCTTT
TRBV7-9	TRBJ2-5	NA	NA	CASSPRQGSIETQYF	TGTGCCAGCAGCCCTCGCCAGGGTAGTATAGAGACCCAGTACTTT
TRBV29-1	TRBJ2-7	medium-sized	NA	CSVGRSTTSYEQYF	TGCAGCGTTGGAAGGTCAACCACCTCCTACGAGCAGTACTTC
TRBV14	TRBJ2-7	NA	TRBD1	CTSSSRGQDPYEQYF	TGTACCAGCAGCTCCCGGGGACAGGACCCCTACGAGCAGTACTTC
TRBV24-1	TRBJ2-1	many	TRBD1	CATSDKRDRFSSYNEQFF	TGTGCCACCAGTGATAAACGGGACAGGTTTAGCTCCTACAATGAGCAGTTCTTC
TRBV11-2	TRBJ2-7	NA	NA	CASIVVLLPYEQYF	TGTGCCAGCATCGTAGTACTCCTCCCCTACGAGCAGTACTTC
TRBV5-4	TRBJ1-2	many	NA	CASSSNIGGYTF	TGTGCCAGCAGTTCCAACATAGGTGGCTACACCTTC
TRBV11-2	TRBJ2-7	NA	NA	CASSQGIVGSPFYEQYF	TGTGCCAGCAGCCAGGGAATAGTGGGCTCCCCTTTCTACGAGCAGTACTTC
TRBV12-3/TRBV12-4	TRBJ2-2	NA	NA	CAGSLVRVVKAGVLFF	TGTGCCGGCAGTTTAGTCAGGGTAGTTAAGGCCGGGGTGCTGTTTTTT
TRBV6-5	TRBJ1-5	NA	TRBD1	CASRTGGFNQPLHF	TGTGCCAGCAGGACAGGGGGCTTTAATCAGCCTCTACATTTT
TRBV10-2	TRBJ2-2	NA	NA	CASIKDFSGELFF	TGCGCCAGCATCAAGGATTTCTCCGGGGAGCTGTTTTTT
TRBV7-9	TRBJ2-3	NA	TRBD1	CASPSGTGMDTQYF	TGTGCTAGCCCCTCCGGGACAGGGATGGATACGCAGTATTTT
TRBV6-6	TRBJ1-4	many	TRBD1	CASSSPRTGEQEKLFF	TGTGCCAGCAGTTCTCCGCGGACAGGGGAACAAGAAAAACTGTTTTTT
TRBV2	TRBJ2-2	NA	NA	CASTLTTAPGELFF	TGTGCCAGCACACTGACCACCGCGCCCGGGGAGCTGTTTTTT
TRBV7-9	TRBJ1-3	NA	TRBD1	CVSSPTGGSGNTTYF	TGTGTCAGCAGTCCTACAGGGGGCTCTGGAAACACCACATATTTT
TRBV29-1	TRBJ2-5	once	NA	CSVIQGGSSQETQYF	TGCAGCGTTATTCAGGGAGGCTCATCCCAAGAGACCCAGTACTTC
TRBV14	TRBJ2-5	NA	NA	CVSSQDHPIGIQYF	TGTGTCAGCAGCCAAGATCACCCGATTGGGATCCAGTACTTC
TRBV11-2	TRBJ2-5	NA	NA	CASRFRDSAHQETQYF	TGTGCCAGTAGATTCCGTGACTCGGCCCACCAAGAGACCCAGTACTTC
TRBV5-6	TRBJ1-3	NA	TRBD1	CASSHRPGQRNTIYF	TGTGCCAGCAGCCATCGACCGGGACAGAGAAACACCATATATTTT
TRBV10-3	TRBJ2-7	many	NA	CAMSDQPSYEQYF	TGTGCCATGTCGGACCAACCATCCTACGAGCAGTACTTC
TRBV4-1	TRBJ2-4	NA	TRBD2	CASNQDSGGSSPAKYIQYF	TGCGCCAGCAACCAAGATTCGGGGGGGAGTAGCCCTGCCAAATACATCCAGTACTTC
TRBV6-5	TRBJ2-5	once	NA	CACSYSTVTQYF	TGTGCCTGCAGTTACTCGACAGTGACCCAGTACTTC
TRBV11-2	TRBJ2-3	once	NA	CANRSPRTDTQYF	TGTGCCAACAGGTCCCCTCGGACAGATACCCAGTATTTT
TRBV4-1	TRBJ2-1	NA	NA	CASSQDSPGSSYNEQFF	TGTGCCAGCAGCCAAGATAGTCCGGGTAGCTCCTACAATGAGCAGTTCTTC
TRBV29-1	TRBJ2-1	NA	TRBD2	CSVPKAGGPDEQFF	TGCAGCGTCCCCAAAGCGGGAGGGCCAGATGAGCAGTTCTTC
TRBV12-3/TRBV12-4	TRBJ1-2	once	TRBD1	CVSRSRGVGGYTF	TGTGTCAGCAGATCCAGGGGGGTCGGGGGCTACACCTTC
TRBV10-3	TRBJ2-4	NA	TRBD2	CAISELANGRANIQYF	TGTGCCATCAGTGAGTTGGCTAATGGGAGGGCGAACATTCAGTACTTC
TRBV13	TRBJ2-5	NA	NA	CASCAGTLGETQHF	TGTGCCAGCTGCGCCGGGACCCTGGGAGAGACCCAGCACTTC
TRBV4-1	TRBJ2-7	many	NA	CASSQEVATATYEQYF	TGCGCCAGCAGCCAAGAAGTAGCGACAGCTACCTACGAGCAGTACTTC
TRBV30	TRBJ1-1	once	NA	CARRRGSDSEAFF	TGTGCCAGGAGAAGGGGTTCGGACTCTGAAGCTTTCTTT
TRBV5-1	TRBJ2-1	NA	NA	CTSSLARGSGSYNEQFF	TGCACCAGCAGCTTGGCACGGGGCTCCGGCTCCTACAATGAGCAGTTCTTC
TRBV5-1	TRBJ2-5	NA	NA	CASSLQDKETQYF	TGCGCCAGCAGCTTGCAAGATAAAGAGACCCAGTACTTC
TRBV29-1	TRBJ2-5	NA	NA	CSVLAGTETQYF	TGCAGTGTTTTGGCGGGAACGGAGACCCAGTACTTC
TRBV11-2	TRBJ2-7	few	NA	CASSLERCVEQYF	TGTGCCAGCAGCTTAGAAAGGTGCGTCGAGCAATACTTC
TRBV11-2	TRBJ2-7	NA	TRBD2	CASIQGLAGSPFYEPYF	TGTGCCAGCATCCAGGGACTAGCGGGTTCCCCTTTCTACGAGCCATACTTC
TRBV6-6	TRBJ2-5	NA	NA	CANSYSLQETQYF	TGTGCCAACAGTTACTCCCTCCAAGAGACCCAGTATTTC
TRBV12-3/TRBV12-4	TRBJ2-6	NA	NA	CASSFERAGANVPTF	TGTGCCAGCAGTTTTGAGAGGGCTGGGGCCAACGTCCCGACCTTC
TRBV28	TRBJ2-2	NA	NA	CTSRLGGTGELLF	TGTACCAGCAGGCTAGGGGGGACCGGGGAGCTGTTATTT
TRBV12-3/TRBV12-4	TRBJ1-2	many	NA	CASSLVVDSGYTF	TGTGCCAGCAGTTTAGTAGTTGACTCTGGCTACACCTTC
TRBV20-1	TRBJ2-3	NA	NA	CSASTAGANTGTQYF	TGCAGTGCTAGCACCGCTGGGGCAAACACAGGTACGCAGTATTTT
TRBV4-1	TRBJ2-7	NA	NA	CASIRDLASTSEQYF	TGCGCCAGCATCCGGGATTTAGCATCCACATCCGAGCAGTATTTC
TRBV29-1	TRBJ2-7	NA	TRBD2	CSVDREGAYEQYF	TGCAGCGTGGACCGGGAGGGTGCCTATGAGCAGTACTTC